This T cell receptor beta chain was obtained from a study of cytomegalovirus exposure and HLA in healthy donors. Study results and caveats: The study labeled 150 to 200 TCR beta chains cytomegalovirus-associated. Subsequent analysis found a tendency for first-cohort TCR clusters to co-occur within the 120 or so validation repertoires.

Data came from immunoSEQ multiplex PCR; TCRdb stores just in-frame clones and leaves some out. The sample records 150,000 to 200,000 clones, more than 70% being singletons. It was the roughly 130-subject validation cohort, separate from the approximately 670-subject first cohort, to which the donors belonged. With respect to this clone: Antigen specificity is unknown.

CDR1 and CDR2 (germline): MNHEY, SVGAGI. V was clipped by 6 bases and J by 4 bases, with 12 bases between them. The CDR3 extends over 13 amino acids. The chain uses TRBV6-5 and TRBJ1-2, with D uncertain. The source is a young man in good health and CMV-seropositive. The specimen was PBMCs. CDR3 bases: TGTGCCAGCAGCACCGGGATTTCCTATGGCTACACCTTC. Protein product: CASSTGISYGYTF.